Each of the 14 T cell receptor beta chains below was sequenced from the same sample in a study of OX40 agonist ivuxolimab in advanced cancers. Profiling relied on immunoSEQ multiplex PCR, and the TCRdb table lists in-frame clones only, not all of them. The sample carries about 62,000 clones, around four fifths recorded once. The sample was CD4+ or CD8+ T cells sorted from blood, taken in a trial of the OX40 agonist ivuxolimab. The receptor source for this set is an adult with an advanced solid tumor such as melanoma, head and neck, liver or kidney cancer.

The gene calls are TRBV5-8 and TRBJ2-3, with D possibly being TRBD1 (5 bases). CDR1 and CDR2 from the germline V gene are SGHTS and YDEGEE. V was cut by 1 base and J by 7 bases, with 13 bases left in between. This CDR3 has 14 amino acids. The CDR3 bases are TGTGCCAGCAGCTTGTTGACAGCTTCTTATACGCAGTATTTT. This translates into CASSLLTASYTQYF.

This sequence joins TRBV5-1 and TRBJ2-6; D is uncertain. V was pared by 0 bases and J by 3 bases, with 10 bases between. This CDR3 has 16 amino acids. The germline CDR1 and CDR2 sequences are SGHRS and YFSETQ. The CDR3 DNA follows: TGCGCCAGCAGCTTGGAGTGGGCAGATGGGGCCAACGTCCTGACTTTC. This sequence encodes CASSLEWADGANVLTF.

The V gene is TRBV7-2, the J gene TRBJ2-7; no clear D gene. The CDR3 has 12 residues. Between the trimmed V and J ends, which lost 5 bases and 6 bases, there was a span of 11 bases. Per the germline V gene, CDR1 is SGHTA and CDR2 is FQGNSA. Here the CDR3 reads CASSARVGEQYF. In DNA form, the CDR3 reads TGTGCCAGCAGCGCCCGGGTGGGCGAGCAGTACTTC. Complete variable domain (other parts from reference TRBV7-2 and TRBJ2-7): GAGVSQSPSNKVTEKGKDVELRCDPISGHTALYWYRQSLGQGLEFLIYFQGNSAPDKSGLPSDRFSAERTGGSVSTLTIQRTQQEDSAVYLCASSARVGEQYFGPGTRLTVT.

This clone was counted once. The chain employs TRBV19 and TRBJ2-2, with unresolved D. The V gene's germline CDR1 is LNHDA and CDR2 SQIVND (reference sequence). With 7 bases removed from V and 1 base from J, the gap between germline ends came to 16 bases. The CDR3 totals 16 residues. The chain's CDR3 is CASTILRTGNTGELFF. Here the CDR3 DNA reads TGTGCCAGTACTATCCTTAGGACGGGGAACACCGGGGAGCTGTTTTTT.

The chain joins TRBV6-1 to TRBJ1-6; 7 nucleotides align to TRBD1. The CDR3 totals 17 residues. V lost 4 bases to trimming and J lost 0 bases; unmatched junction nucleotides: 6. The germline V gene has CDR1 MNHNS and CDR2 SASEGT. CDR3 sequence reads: CASSAGQRSSYNSPLHF. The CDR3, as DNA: TGTGCCAGCAGTGCGGGACAGCGGAGCTCCTATAATTCACCCCTCCACTTT.

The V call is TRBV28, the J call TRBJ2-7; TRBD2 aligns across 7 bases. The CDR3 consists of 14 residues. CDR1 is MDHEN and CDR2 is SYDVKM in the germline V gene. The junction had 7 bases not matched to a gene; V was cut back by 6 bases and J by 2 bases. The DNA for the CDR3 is TGTGCCAGCAGCAAGCGGGACTATCCCTACGAGCAGTACTTC. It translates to CASSKRDYPYEQYF.

The CDR3 region has the DNA TGTGCCAGCAGCTTACGGTCCTCCTTCTCGGGCGAGCAGTACTTC. Its translation is CASSLRSSFSGEQYF. The chain uses TRBV7-8 and TRBJ2-7; D gene uncertain. The ends were cut back, 2 bases at V and 6 bases at J, with 17 bases in the middle. Germline-derived CDR1 and CDR2 are SGHVS and FQNEAQ. This CDR3 comprises 15 residues.

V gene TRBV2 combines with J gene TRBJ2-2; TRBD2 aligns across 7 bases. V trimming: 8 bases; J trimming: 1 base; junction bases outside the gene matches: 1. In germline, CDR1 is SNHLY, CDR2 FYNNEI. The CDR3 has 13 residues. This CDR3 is CASERENTGELFF. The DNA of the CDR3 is TGTGCCAGCGAGCGGGAGAACACCGGGGAGCTGTTTTTT.

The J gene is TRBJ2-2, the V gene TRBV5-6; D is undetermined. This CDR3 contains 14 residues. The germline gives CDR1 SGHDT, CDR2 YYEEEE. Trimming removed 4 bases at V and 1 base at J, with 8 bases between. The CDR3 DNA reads TGTGCCAGCAGCAAGGGCCTGAACACCGGGGAGCTGTTTTTT. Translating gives CASSKGLNTGELFF.

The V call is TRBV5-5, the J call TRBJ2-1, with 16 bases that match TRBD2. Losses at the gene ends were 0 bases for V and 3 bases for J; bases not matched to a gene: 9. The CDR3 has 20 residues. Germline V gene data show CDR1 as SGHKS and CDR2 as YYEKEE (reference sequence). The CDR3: CASSLGSGGLAGGYYNEQFF. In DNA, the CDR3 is TGTGCCAGCAGCTTGGGATCCGGGGGACTAGCGGGAGGGTACTACAATGAGCAGTTCTTC.

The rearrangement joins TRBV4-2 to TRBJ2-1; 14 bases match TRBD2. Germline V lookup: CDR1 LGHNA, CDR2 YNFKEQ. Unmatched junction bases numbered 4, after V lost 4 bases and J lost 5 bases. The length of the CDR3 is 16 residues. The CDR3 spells CASSPGTSGSHNEQFF. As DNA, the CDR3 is TGTGCCAGCAGCCCGGGGACTAGCGGGAGTCACAATGAGCAGTTCTTC.

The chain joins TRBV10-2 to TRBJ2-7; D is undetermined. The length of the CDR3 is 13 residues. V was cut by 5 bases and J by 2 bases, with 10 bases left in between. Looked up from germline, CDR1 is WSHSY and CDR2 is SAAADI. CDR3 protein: CASSRDGAYEQYF. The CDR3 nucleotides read TGCGCCAGCAGTAGGGATGGAGCCTACGAGCAGTACTTC.

This chain's CDR3 is CAISERDRGAGGGTEAFF. Here the CDR3 DNA reads TGTGCCATCAGTGAACGGGATCGGGGGGCTGGAGGGGGTACTGAAGCTTTCTTT. The V call is TRBV10-3, the J call TRBJ1-1, with D tentatively TRBD1 (6 bases). V lost 3 bases and J lost 5, with 25 bases in between. Germline CDR1 and CDR2: ENHRY and SYGVKD. This CDR3 spans 18 amino acids.

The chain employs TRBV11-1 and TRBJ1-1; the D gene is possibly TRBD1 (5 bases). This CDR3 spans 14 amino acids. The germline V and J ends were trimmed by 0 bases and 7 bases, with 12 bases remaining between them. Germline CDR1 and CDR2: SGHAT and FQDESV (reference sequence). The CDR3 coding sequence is TGTGCCAGCAGCTTAGCGCTAAGGGGCTATGAAGCTTTCTTT. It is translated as CASSLALRGYEAFF.